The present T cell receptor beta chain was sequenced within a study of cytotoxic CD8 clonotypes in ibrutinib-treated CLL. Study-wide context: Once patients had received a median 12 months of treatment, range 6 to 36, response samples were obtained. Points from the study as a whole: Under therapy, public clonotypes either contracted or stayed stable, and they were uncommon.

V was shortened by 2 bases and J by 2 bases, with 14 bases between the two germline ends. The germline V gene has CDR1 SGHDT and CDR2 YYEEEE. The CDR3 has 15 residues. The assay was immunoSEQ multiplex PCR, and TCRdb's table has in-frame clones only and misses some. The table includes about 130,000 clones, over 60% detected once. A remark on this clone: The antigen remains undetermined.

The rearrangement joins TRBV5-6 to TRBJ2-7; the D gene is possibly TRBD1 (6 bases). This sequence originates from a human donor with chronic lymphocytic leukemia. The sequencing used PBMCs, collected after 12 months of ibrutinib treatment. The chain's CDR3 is CASSFRGSRTYEQYF. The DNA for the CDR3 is TGTGCCAGCAGCTTCAGGGGATCACGAACCTACGAGCAGTACTTC.